A few counts support the clone carrying this T cell receptor (beta chain). The study reverse transcribed the entire isolated RNA, so it sequenced expressed TCRB transcripts. Method: immunoSEQ multiplex PCR; TCRdb's copy keeps in-frame clones and lacks some. The sample has some 900,000 clones; roughly a sixth are singletons. This sample was taken from a study of beta chain features in type 1 diabetes. The CDR3 has 13 amino acids. The V end was cut by 2 bases, the J end by 10 bases, with 12 bases between. The germline CDR1 and CDR2 sequences are MNHEY and SVGAGI. The chain uses TRBV6-5 and TRBJ1-5; D is unresolved. The origin of this receptor is a woman between 18 and 29 years old in good health. Material for sequencing was naive CD4+ T cells from blood. CDR3 amino acids: CASSYAAYVPQHF. The CDR3 coding sequence is TGTGCCAGCAGTTACGCGGCCTACGTTCCCCAGCATTTT.